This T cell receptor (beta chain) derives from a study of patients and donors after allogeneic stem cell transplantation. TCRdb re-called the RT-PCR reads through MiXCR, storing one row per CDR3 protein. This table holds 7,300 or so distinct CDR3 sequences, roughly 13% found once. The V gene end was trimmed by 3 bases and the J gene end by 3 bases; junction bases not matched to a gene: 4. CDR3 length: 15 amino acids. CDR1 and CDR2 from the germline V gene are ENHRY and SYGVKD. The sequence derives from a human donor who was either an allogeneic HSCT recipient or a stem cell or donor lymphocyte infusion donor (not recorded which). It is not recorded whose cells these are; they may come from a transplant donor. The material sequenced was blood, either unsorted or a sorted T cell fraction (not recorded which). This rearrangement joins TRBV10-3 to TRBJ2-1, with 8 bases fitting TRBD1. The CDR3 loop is CAISDKGTGYNEQFF. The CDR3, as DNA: TGTGCCATCAGTGATAAGGGGACAGGCTACAATGAGCAGTTCTTC.